The 9 T cell receptor beta chains reported below all come from one sample, sequenced in a study of T cell responses to AZD1222 COVID-19 vaccine listed by TCRdb under 2021. The library came from the immunoSEQ multiplex PCR assay. TCRdb re-hosts the immuneACCESS table, in-frame sequences only. Its copies lack some clones; in the studies checked, an unresolved V gene accounts for under half of them, and the cause for the rest is not known. In all, the sample holds tens of thousands of clones, and roughly four fifths of those were seen once. The top ten clonotypes cover 1.3% of the sample. The sample's time point label, decoded: about 28 days (+/-7) after the second vaccine dose. This specimen consisted of peripheral blood, obtained 28 days after the second AZD1222 dose. These receptors came from an adult who received the AZD1222 COVID-19 vaccine.

This clone was found once. V gene TRBV10-3 combines with J gene TRBJ2-1; TRBD1 or TRBD2 may be the D gene (5 bases each). This CDR3 has 12 amino acids. Germline V gives CDR1 ENHRY, CDR2 SYGVKD. The V end was cut by 4 bases, the J end by 10 bases, with 11 bases between. CDR3 nucleotide sequence: TGTGCCATCAGTGGGGGACCGGACGAGCAGTTCTTC. Translation gives CAISGGPDEQFF.

The rearrangement joins TRBV28 to TRBJ1-2, with a weak D call TRBD1 (6 bases). The ends were cut back, 3 bases at V and 3 bases at J, with 23 bases in the middle. This CDR3 is built from 18 residues. From germline, CDR1 is MDHEN and CDR2 SYDVKM. CDR3 region: CASSFPSQSRGADYGYTF. The CDR3 coding sequence is TGTGCCAGCAGTTTCCCATCGCAAAGTCGGGGGGCCGACTATGGCTACACCTTC.

The gene calls are TRBV19 and TRBJ2-5, with 9 positions matching TRBD2. After removal of 3 bases from V and 2 bases from J, the junction contained 4 bases not matched to a gene. CDR3 length: 15 amino acids. Germline CDR1 LNHDA, CDR2 SQIVND (reference sequence). CDR3 in amino acids: CASSILTSGQETQYF. The CDR3 DNA reads TGTGCCAGTAGTATCTTGACTAGCGGACAAGAGACCCAGTACTTC.

This chain connects TRBV27 to TRBJ2-1, with D possibly TRBD1 on 6 matching bases. Germline assignment: CDR1 MNHEY and CDR2 SMNVEV (reference sequence). V shed 5 bases and J shed 3 bases, with 14 bases lying between them. The CDR3 length is 15 residues. The CDR3 region has the DNA TGTGCCAGCAGTACGGACAGATCTAACTACAATGAGCAGTTCTTC. Amino acids: CASSTDRSNYNEQFF.

The CDR3 DNA sequence: TGTGCCAGCAGAATACCTCAGGGGGCCGGGGAGCTGTTTTTT. Encoded protein: CASRIPQGAGELFF. V and J are TRBV6-1 and TRBJ2-2; TRBD1 matches 7 bases. The V segment lost 6 bases and the J segment 6 bases; nucleotides outside the gene matches: 7. The length of the CDR3 is 14 residues. The germline CDR1 and CDR2 sequences are MNHNS and SASEGT.

This chain joins TRBV5-1 and TRBJ2-6, with TRBD1 matching over 7 bases. Germline V gene data show CDR1 as SGHRS and CDR2 as YFSETQ. V lost 2 bases to trimming and J lost 4 bases; unmatched junction nucleotides: 9. The CDR3 sequence is 17 residues long. The CDR3 reads CASSLAATGTGANVLTF. The CDR3, as DNA: TGCGCCAGCAGCTTAGCCGCGACAGGGACCGGGGCCAACGTCCTGACTTTC.

This rearrangement joins TRBV11-2 to TRBJ1-1; possibly TRBD1 for D (6 bases). The germline gives CDR1 SGHAT, CDR2 FQNNGV. V gave up 4 bases and J gave up 3 bases, with 15 bases separating them. The length of the CDR3 is 15 residues. The CDR3 nucleotides read TGTGCCAGCAGCTGGGGGCCGGTGGGCCACACTGAAGCTTTCTTT. It codes for CASSWGPVGHTEAFF.

This clone was seen just once. The V and J genes are TRBV4-3 and TRBJ1-1, with D uncertain. There are 14 residues in the CDR3. CDR1 is LGHNA, CDR2 YSLEER, per germline. Trimming removed 3 bases from V and 1 base from J, with 9 bases in between. The CDR3 loop is CASSHRLGNTEAFF. CDR3 in DNA: TGCGCCAGCAGCCACAGACTCGGGAACACTGAAGCTTTCTTT.

This rearrangement joins TRBV5-1 to TRBJ1-2; 7 positions agree with TRBD1. The CDR3 extends over 14 amino acids. The J segment lost 4 bases and the V segment lost 4 bases, leaving 7 bases of the junction unmatched. CDR1 and CDR2 from the germline V gene are SGHRS and YFSETQ. The CDR3 DNA sequence: TGCGCCAGCAGCCCGGGAGAGGGGGCCTATGGCTACACCTTC. It yields the protein CASSPGEGAYGYTF.